What follows describes a single T cell receptor (beta chain). Its binding antigen is unknown. The sample holds no much larger clone one base away, and base qualities are not on file. Relative to germline, V is 4 bases shorter and J is 5 bases shorter, with 18 bases between their ends. From the germline V gene (reference sequence), CDR1 is LNHDA and CDR2 is SQIVND. The CDR3, from cysteine to phenylalanine, totals 16 residues. Only CDR3 DNA remains: 48 bases, in frame from the first base. Using the deep immunoSEQ assay, multiplex PCR amplified TCR CDR3 regions from genomic DNA. Genomic DNA extracted from each cell subset was distributed evenly over all wells of several immunoSEQ 96-well plates, and each plate served as one replicate. For sorted subsets, roughly 200 ng of genomic DNA, equivalent to some 33,000 T cell genomes, went into each replicate PCR. Purified libraries were measured with a Qubit 3.0 fluorometer, size-checked on a Bioanalyzer 2100, and measured again with the KAPA Library Quantification kit. A separate single-read 150-cycle Illumina NextSeq 550 flow cell was used to sequence each immunoSEQ 96-well plate. In the paper's pipeline: The immunoSEQ output contained only junctional sequences without quality scores, so filtering could not match that applied to full-length reads. Sequences were annotated with PyIR, a Python wrapper for IgBLAST v1.9, using IMGT germline references to assign V/J genes and CDR3. Reads with weak V/J assignments (E-value above 1e-6), missing CDR3, stop codons, out-of-frame junctions, or ambiguous translated residues were removed. A V3J clonotype was defined by an identical inferred V gene, J gene, and CDR3 amino acid sequence. The percentage overlap between two repertoires was calculated by dividing the number of shared unique clonotypes by the size of the smaller repertoire. RTK rarefaction, the Chao1 estimator, and Recon v2.1 estimates of unobserved clonotypes were used to assess repertoire richness. For all TCRbeta clonotypes obtained by the gDNA method from several donors, generation probabilities were computed with OLGA. TCRdb carries this immuneACCESS record with in-frame sequences only. Its versions omit some clonotypes, under half of them owing to an unresolved V gene in the studies checked, with the rest unexplained. V, J and clone size reflect that table, while D and trimming were determined from the DNA. In this sample the table shows 2 million to 2.5 million clones, nearly 97% of which occur a single time. The ten largest clones capture 0.1% to 0.15% of the sample.

The sample comes from a study of shared clonotypes between healthy human individuals (dated by TCRdb to 2019 to 2021). Concerning the study at large: The cohort included three men and a couple of women between 18 and 49 years of age. For each donor, CD4 naive and CD4 memory were each given three plates, CD8 naive was given two plates, and CD8 memory was given one plate. The study deeply sequenced blood TCR repertoires of about five healthy adults to estimate repertoire size and the extent of clonotype sharing between individuals. Different laboratories and diverse techniques were used to prepare libraries and sequence TCR repertoires, to increase sequencing depth and limit assay-specific biases. Between about 0.9 and 10 billion PBMCs per donor were obtained by leukapheresis. Overall study results and their limits: Sampling was restricted to blood, and TCR repertoires in tissues likely differ from the TCR repertoires found in blood. Because the study included a small number of donors, the genetic and exposure-history diversity represented was limited. Incomplete sequencing was indicated by rarefaction of sorted-subset datasets, despite the large sequencing depth. Higher generation probabilities were observed for clonotypes shared by all four sorted-subset donors than for non-shared clonotypes. Based on pairwise subsampling, the degree of clonotype sharing among donors was expected to be affected by sequencing depth. Naive subsets generally had larger estimated clonotype richness than memory subsets. Sharing across a handful of donors was observed for roughly 5.4% of naive CD4, less than 4% of naive CD8, over 2% of memory CD4, and 0.4% of memory CD8 clonotypes.

Donors were healthy HIV-negative adults with no recently reported acute infections or vaccinations. Only Caucasian adults living in Nashville, Tennessee, USA were represented among the donors. CD4+ T cells were enriched by magnetic negative selection, after which naive cells were positively selected on CD45RA and the negative fraction was taken as the memory subset. After blood collection by leukapheresis, PBMCs were isolated using Ficoll-Histopaque density gradient centrifugation and then cryopreserved in the vapor phase of liquid nitrogen. Analytical flow cytometry was used to check the purity and quantity of each magnetically sorted T cell population. Genomic DNA was isolated from each sorted fraction and quantified by UV absorbance on a Nanodrop 2000c.

The source is a man aged 18 to 30 in good health. The sample comprised naive CD4+ T cells sorted from blood. The sample's cell subset or site, from its label and the paper: CD45RA+ positively selected. This chain is built from TRBV19 and TRBJ1-5, with a tentative D gene TRBD1 over 6 matching bases. The sequenced DNA: TGTGCCAGTAGTACAAACGTCGGTTGGGGGCATCAGCCCCAGCATTTT. The encoded protein is CASSTNVGWGHQPQHF.